Described below is a single TCR beta chain sequence and its context. With 60 Vbeta and 13 Jbeta primers, the PCR was carried out. The data were produced by immunoSEQ multiplex PCR, yet TCRdb's version contains in-frame clones alone and is incomplete. The data contain about 98,000 clones, around two thirds of them seen just once; the ten biggest clones take up approximately 2%. The data derive from a study of cytomegalovirus exposure and HLA in healthy donors. Germline CDR1 and CDR2: KGHSH and LQKENI. V shed 4 bases, J shed 1 base, and the junction held 7 bases outside the gene matches. This CDR3 is built from 17 residues.

The source is a male donor in good health and CMV-seronegative. Sequencing was carried out using PBMCs. The gene calls are TRBV18 and TRBJ2-1, with 10 bases that match TRBD2. The CDR3 here is CASSLDSSGSSYNEQFF. The CDR3, as DNA: TGTGCCAGCTCACTTGACTCTAGCGGGAGTTCCTACAATGAGCAGTTCTTC.